The T cell receptor (beta chain) described here comes from a study of shared clonotypes between healthy human individuals (dated by TCRdb to about 2020). A note on the overall study: The cohort included three men and a couple of women between 18 and 49 years of age. Per donor, three plates each were used for CD4 naive and CD4 memory, two for CD8 naive, and one for CD8 memory. To estimate repertoire size and how much clonotypes are shared between individuals, the study performed deep sequencing of blood TCR repertoires from a handful of healthy adults. Different laboratories and diverse techniques were used to prepare libraries and sequence TCR repertoires, to increase sequencing depth and limit assay-specific biases. Between about 0.94 and 10 billion PBMCs per donor were obtained by leukapheresis. General study outcomes and caveats: Naive subsets generally had larger estimated clonotype richness than memory subsets. Rarefaction of sorted-subset datasets indicated incomplete sequencing despite the large sequencing depth. Based on pairwise subsampling, the degree of clonotype sharing among donors was expected to be affected by sequencing depth. Across a few donors, approximately 5% of naive CD4, roughly 3.5% of naive CD8, about 2.3% of memory CD4, and under 0.45% of memory CD8 clonotypes were shared. Higher generation probabilities were observed for clonotypes shared by all four sorted-subset donors than for non-shared clonotypes. Because the study included only a small number of donors, the genetic and exposure-history diversity represented was limited. Sampling was restricted to blood, and TCR repertoires in tissue are likely to differ from TCR repertoires in blood.

Using the deep immunoSEQ assay, multiplex PCR amplified TCR CDR3 regions from genomic DNA. Extracted genomic DNA from each cell subset was spread evenly across all wells of several immunoSEQ 96-well plates, with each plate serving as a replicate. For sorted subsets, approximately 200 ng of genomic DNA, equivalent to roughly 30,000 T cell genomes, went into each replicate PCR. Purified libraries were quantified with a Qubit 3.0 fluorometer, sized on a Bioanalyzer 2100, and re-quantified with the KAPA Library Quantification kit. Each immunoSEQ 96-well plate was sequenced on its own single-read 150-cycle Illumina NextSeq 550 flow cell. Under the source paper's analysis protocol: The immunoSEQ output contained only junctional sequences without quality scores, so filtering could not match that applied to full-length reads. To assign V/J genes and CDR3, sequences were annotated against IMGT germline references using PyIR, a Python wrapper for IgBLAST v1.9. Any read was removed if the V/J assignment was weak (E-value above 1e-6), the CDR3 was missing, or the read contained stop codons, out-of-frame junctions, or ambiguous translated residues. V3J clonotypes were defined as sequences sharing the same inferred V gene, J gene, and CDR3 amino acid sequence. To compute the percentage overlap between repertoires, the number of shared unique clonotypes was divided by the size of the smaller repertoire. Richness of each repertoire was evaluated using RTK rarefaction, the Chao1 estimator, and Recon v2.1 estimates of unobserved clonotypes. Generation probabilities were computed with OLGA for all TCRbeta clonotypes obtained by the gDNA method from a handful of donors. TCRdb stores this immuneACCESS table with in-frame sequences only. Part of the clones is absent; in the studies checked, under half of the shortfall reflects unresolved V genes, and no reason is known for the rest. Clone size and the V and J calls come from that table; the DNA yielded D and trimming. Across this sample there are roughly 2 million clones, with around 95% seen only once. The ten largest clones take up 0.1% to 0.15% of the sample.

The donors were healthy, HIV-negative adults with no recently reported acute infections or vaccinations. Every donor was a Caucasian adult living in Nashville, Tennessee, USA. CD4+ T cells were enriched through magnetic negative selection, after which naive cells were positively selected on CD45RA and the remaining negative fraction served as the memory subset. Blood was obtained by leukapheresis, after which PBMCs were separated by Ficoll-Histopaque density gradient centrifugation and cryopreserved in liquid nitrogen vapor phase. Purity and quantity of every magnetically sorted T cell population were checked by analytical flow cytometry. Genomic DNA was isolated from every sorted fraction and measured by UV absorbance on a Nanodrop 2000c. CDR1 and CDR2 were assigned from the germline V gene as SGHRS and YFSETQ. Trimming at the junction amounts to 2 bases on V and 4 bases on J, and the germline ends lie 11 bases apart. There are 14 amino acids in the CDR3, from cysteine to phenylalanine inclusive. Only the CDR3 part of the read is kept: 42 bases, read in frame from the first base.

With regard to this clone: Its antigen remains unidentified. No base quality information exists; no much larger clone differs at one position.

Sequencing was carried out using naive CD4+ T cells sorted from blood. Read against the paper, the sample's cell subset or site label means: CD45RA+ positively selected. The sequence came from a young man in good health. In this chain, TRBV5-1 is recombined with TRBJ2-3; the D gene is perhaps TRBD1, from 5 matching bases. Here is the DNA: TGCGCCAGCAGCTTAGACAGTATGCCAGATACGCAGTATTTT. This is translated as CASSLDSMPDTQYF. Where the CDR3 stops, the reference TRBV5-1 and TRBJ2-3 genes take over; the full variable domain is KAGVTQTPRYLIKTRGQQVTLSCSPISGHRSVSWYQQTPGQGLQFLFEYFSETQRNKGNFPGRFSGRQFSNSRSEMNVSTLELGDSALYLCASSLDSMPDTQYFGPGTRLTVL.